These 17 T cell receptor beta chains originate from one sample sequenced in a study of blood T cell repertoires in COVID-19. Profiling relied on immunoSEQ multiplex PCR, and the TCRdb table lists in-frame clones only, not all of them. The sample includes some 33,000 clones, 70% to 90% of them seen just once. Sequenced: peripheral blood. These TCRs come from a human donor in a cohort sampled during active COVID-19.

V gene TRBV19 combines with J gene TRBJ2-3, with TRBD1 as a possible D gene (6 bases). The CDR3 contains 16 residues. Trimming cost V 6 bases and J 0 bases, with 16 bases left between them. In germline, CDR1 is LNHDA, CDR2 SQIVND (reference sequence). CDR3 nucleotide sequence: TGTGCCAGTAGCGCTACAGGGTATAGGAGCACAGATACGCAGTATTTT. Translated, it gives CASSATGYRSTDTQYF.

The V gene is TRBV11-2, the J gene TRBJ2-1, with TRBD1 as a possible D gene (7 bases). CDR1 and CDR2 (germline): SGHAT, FQNNGV. This CDR3 comprises 13 residues. V was pared by 3 bases and J by 7 bases, with 10 bases between. The CDR3 sequence: CASSFQGGNEQFF. DNA of the CDR3: TGTGCCAGCAGCTTCCAGGGGGGAAATGAGCAGTTCTTC.

This clone was observed a handful of times. The chain joins TRBV5-1 to TRBJ1-5; tentative D call: TRBD1 (5 bases). Trimming shortened V by 2 bases and J by 1 base, and 10 bases separated the two germline ends. This CDR3 has 15 amino acids. The V gene's germline CDR1 is SGHRS and CDR2 YFSETQ. The CDR3 here is CASSFSGGSNQPQHF. Written as DNA, the CDR3 is TGCGCCAGCAGCTTTTCGGGGGGGAGCAATCAGCCCCAGCATTTT.

This clone was observed a single time. The chain joins TRBV6-5 to TRBJ2-7, with TRBD1 matching over 9 bases. Trimming took 9 bases from V and 4 from J; bases not matched to a gene: 4. Germline lookup yields CDR1 MNHEY and CDR2 SVGAGI. This CDR3 is built from 12 residues. The CDR3: CASRTGEYEQYF. The CDR3 coding sequence is TGTGCCAGTAGGACAGGGGAATACGAGCAGTACTTC.

V and J are TRBV6-5 and TRBJ2-7; D may be TRBD2 (5 bases). Trimming shortened V by 6 bases and J by 1 base, and 16 bases separated the two germline ends. This CDR3 has 15 residues. Germline CDR1 and CDR2: MNHEY and SVGAGI. CDR3 nucleotides: TGTGCCAGCAGCCGAGCGGCTGGGTTTTCCTACGAGCAGTACTTC. It codes for CASSRAAGFSYEQYF.

This rearrangement joins TRBV29-1 to TRBJ1-2; TRBD1 might be the D (5 bases). The CDR3 extends over 12 amino acids. Trimming left V 6 bases short and J 4 bases short, with 12 bases between. Germline V gene data show CDR1 as SQVTM and CDR2 as ANQGSEA. The CDR3 bases are TGCAGCGTCGCGGGGGGGGTCTATGGCTACACCTTC. Translated, it gives CSVAGGVYGYTF.

In DNA, the CDR3 is TGTGCCAGCAGTTTCGGGGGGTACCGGGACAGGGCCACCTACGAGCAGTACTTC. Its protein is CASSFGGYRDRATYEQYF. The rearrangement links TRBV28 to TRBJ2-7, with TRBD1 identical over 9 bases. Germline loops: CDR1 MDHEN, CDR2 SYDVKM. The CDR3 has 18 residues. The junction had 14 bases not matched to a gene; V was cut back by 3 bases and J by 2 bases.

V and J are TRBV19 and TRBJ2-5; 10 bases align to TRBD1. CDR3 size: 16 residues. Germline-derived CDR1 and CDR2 are LNHDA and SQIVND (reference sequence). The J segment lost 1 base and the V segment lost 4 bases, leaving 6 bases of the junction unmatched. CDR3 in amino acids: CASSTGQGGFQETQYF. CDR3 in DNA: TGTGCCAGTAGTACCGGACAGGGGGGTTTCCAAGAGACCCAGTACTTC.

The CDR3 sequence is CASSPSRHGGSSTDTQYF. CDR3 sequence (DNA): TGTGCCAGCAGCCCCTCAAGACACGGCGGGTCTAGCACAGATACGCAGTATTTT. The gene calls are TRBV7-6 and TRBJ2-3, with TRBD2 as a possible D gene (5 bases). The V end lost 5 bases, the J end lost 0 bases, and 21 bases lay between the germline ends. The CDR3 sequence is 18 residues long. In germline, CDR1 is SGHVS, CDR2 FNYEAQ.

This chain links TRBV7-8 with TRBJ1-3, with 7 bases that match TRBD1. The germline V gene encodes CDR1 SGHVS and CDR2 FQNEAQ. This CDR3 is built from 17 residues. Trimming removed 2 bases from V and 0 bases from J; junction bases left unmatched: 7. The CDR3 protein is CASSLMGQFISGNTIYF. The CDR3 bases are TGTGCCAGCAGCTTAATGGGACAGTTTATCTCTGGAAACACCATATATTTT.

J is TRBJ1-1 and V is TRBV3-1 (or the pseudogene TRBV3-2); D gene uncertain. Trimming left V 1 base short and J 0 bases short, with 15 bases between. Germline CDR1 is LGHDT and CDR2 is YNNKEL (reference sequence). The CDR3 consists of 17 residues. Here the CDR3 DNA reads TGTGCCAGCAGCCAAGGGGGAGGGTTCATAATGAACACTGAAGCTTTCTTT. Translating it yields CASSQGGGFIMNTEAFF.

This clone was detected once. Other nucleotide sequences in the sample specify the same CDR3. CDR3 in amino acids: CASSLGTGGTDTQYF. CDR3 bases: TGCGCCAGCAGCTTGGGGACAGGGGGCACAGATACGCAGTATTTT. The rearrangement links TRBV5-1 to TRBJ2-3; 9 bases match TRBD1. The CDR3 runs 15 residues. V trimming: 0 bases; J trimming: 1 base; junction bases outside the gene matches: 0. In germline, CDR1 is SGHRS, CDR2 YFSETQ.

The chain uses TRBV4-1 and TRBJ1-1; no clear D gene. The CDR3 sequence is 17 residues long. The germline gives CDR1 MGHRA, CDR2 YSYEKL. Deletions cut 0 bases from V and 0 bases from J, with 14 bases between. CDR3 sequence: CASSQEGGRPMNTEAFF. The CDR3 nucleotides read TGCGCCAGCAGCCAAGAAGGCGGGAGGCCTATGAACACTGAAGCTTTCTTT.

J is TRBJ2-2 and V is TRBV2; 16 bases are shared with TRBD2. Germline V lookup: CDR1 SNHLY, CDR2 FYNNEI. V lost 8 bases to trimming and J lost 5 bases; unmatched junction nucleotides: 8. CDR3 length: 17 amino acids. CDR3: CASVPGLAGGQTGELFF. The DNA for the CDR3 is TGTGCCAGCGTACCGGGACTAGCGGGGGGGCAAACCGGGGAGCTGTTTTTT.

This clone has only one observation. The V and J genes are TRBV18 and TRBJ2-7, with 11 positions matching TRBD2. J gave up 6 bases and V 8 bases, and 9 bases lay outside the gene matches. This CDR3 contains 14 residues. Germline V lookup: CDR1 KGHSH, CDR2 LQKENI. The CDR3 sequence: CASTPGTSGLEQYF. The CDR3, as DNA: TGTGCCAGCACGCCCGGGACTAGCGGACTCGAGCAGTACTTC.

The chain employs TRBV5-8 and TRBJ1-5, with TRBD1 matching 8 bases. The J segment lost 4 bases and the V segment lost 0 bases, leaving 6 bases of the junction unmatched. The CDR3 runs to 16 residues. Germline loops: CDR1 SGHTS, CDR2 YDEGEE. DNA of the CDR3: TGTGCCAGCAGCTTGGGGACAGGGCTGGGTAATCAGCCCCAGCATTTT. Encoded protein: CASSLGTGLGNQPQHF.

The chain links TRBV5-1 to TRBJ2-5, with 7 bases that match TRBD2. V trimming: 4 bases; J trimming: 1 base; junction bases outside the gene matches: 4. The CDR3 totals 14 residues. Germline V gives CDR1 SGHRS, CDR2 YFSETQ. The CDR3 sequence: CASSQAGIQETQYF. The CDR3 coding sequence is TGCGCCAGCAGCCAAGCGGGAATCCAAGAGACCCAGTACTTC.